The 27 T cell receptor beta chains presented below share a single source sample, sequenced in a study of T cells in Graves' hyperthyroidism and ophthalmopathy. What was amplified from RNA transcripts were TCR beta CDR3 regions. RT-PCR in the first round (using the HTBI primer set) targeted the TCR CDR3. TCRdb used MiXCR to reprocess the multiplex PCR reads, holding one entry per CDR3 protein. The table has about 840,000 distinct CDR3 sequences, over 35% seen once. The material sequenced was blood. The source of these receptors is a man between 18 and 35 years old with Graves' hyperthyroidism.

With regard to this clonotype: A much larger clone lies a single base off, so this may be a read error. The J gene is TRBJ1-6, the V gene TRBV10-3; 7 nucleotides align to TRBD1. The CDR3 spans 14 residues. V dropped 2 bases and J dropped 7; count of bases not matched to a gene: 2. CDR1 is ENHRY and CDR2 is SYGVKD in the germline V gene. CDR3 sequence (DNA): TGTGCCATCAGTGAGCAGGGGGGAAATTCACCCCTCCACTTT. Protein: CAISEQGGNSPLHF.

This clonotype was seen ten or more times. V usage is TRBV19 and J usage is TRBJ1-5; D uncertain. V lost 1 base and J lost 3, with 10 bases in between. The CDR3 extends over 15 amino acids. The germline gives CDR1 LNHDA, CDR2 SQIVND (reference sequence). The CDR3 is CASSIGGHYNQPQHF. The CDR3 DNA reads TGTGCCAGTAGTATAGGTGGGCACTACAATCAGCCCCAGCATTTT.

Regarding this clonotype: A much larger clone sits a single nucleotide away, making a read error possible. This chain links TRBV11-1 with TRBJ1-3; D is undetermined. Germline V gives CDR1 SGHAT, CDR2 FQDESV (reference sequence). The CDR3 is 15 amino acids. CDR3 loop: CASSIRSGEGNTINF. CDR3 coding DNA: TGTGCCAGCAGCATTCGGTCCGGGGAAGGAAACACCATAAATTTT.

Details on this clonotype: A read error may be the cause here, since a much bigger clone is one base away. The genes are TRBV6-1 and TRBJ1-1; D uncertain. CDR3 length: 13 amino acids. Germline CDR1 and CDR2: MNHNS and SASEGT. Deletions cut 6 bases from V and 0 bases from J, with 8 bases between. CDR3 DNA: TGTGCCAGCAGCCATGAAATGAACACTGAAGCTTTCTTT. Translated: CASSHEMNTEAFF.

This clonotype has a count of ten or more. This chain uses TRBV15 with TRBJ1-4, with no clear D. There are 14 residues in the CDR3. The ends were cut back, 0 bases at V and 10 bases at J, with 12 bases in the middle. The germline gives CDR1 LNHNV, CDR2 YYDKDF (reference sequence). The CDR3 is CATSREAERGKLFF. DNA of the CDR3: TGTGCCACCAGCAGAGAGGCGGAGAGAGGAAAACTGTTTTTT.

This clonotype came up many times. The chain uses TRBV29-1 and TRBJ1-1; D perhaps matches TRBD1 (5 bases). The ends were cut back, 1 base at V and 1 base at J, with 7 bases in the middle. The V gene's germline CDR1 is SQVTM and CDR2 ANQGSEA. This CDR3 is 13 amino acids long. CDR3 residues: CSVEGGQNTEAFF. DNA of the CDR3: TGCAGCGTTGAAGGGGGCCAGAACACTGAAGCTTTCTTT. Supplemented by reference TRBV29-1 and TRBJ1-1, the full variable domain reads SAVISQKPSRDICQRGTSLTIQCQVDSQVTMMFWYRQQPGQSLTLIATANQGSEATYESGFVIDKFPISRPNLTFSTLTVSNMSPEDSSIYLCSVEGGQNTEAFFGQGTRLTVV.

This clonotype was seen at least ten times. The chain combines TRBV15 with TRBJ1-5; 8 nucleotides line up with TRBD1. Trimming took 4 bases from V and 7 from J; bases not matched to a gene: 9. This CDR3 has 15 residues. Germline V gene sequence: CDR1 LNHNV, CDR2 YYDKDF (reference sequence). The CDR3, as DNA: TGTGCCACCAGCAATGGACAGGGCTACGACCAGCCCCAGCATTTT. This translates into CATSNGQGYDQPQHF.

The chain is built from TRBV7-2 and TRBJ1-1; 8 bases match TRBD1. Germline V gene sequence: CDR1 SGHTA, CDR2 FQGNSA. CDR3 length: 16 amino acids. V shed 5 bases and J 1 base; nucleotides not matched to a gene: 9. In DNA form, the CDR3 reads TGTGCCAGCAGCCCCCCAAGCGGACAGGGGAACACTGAAGCTTTCTTT. Residues: CASSPPSGQGNTEAFF.

This clonotype was observed a handful of times. The chain recombines TRBV9 with TRBJ2-5; 7 nucleotides agree with TRBD1. V lost 3 bases to trimming and J lost 0 bases; unmatched junction nucleotides: 14. The germline V gene has CDR1 SGDLS and CDR2 YYNGEE. This CDR3 is built from 18 residues. CDR3 DNA sequence: TGTGCCAGCAGCGCCGAGACAGGGATAACTTTCTACCAAGAGACCCAGTACTTC. Translation: CASSAETGITFYQETQYF.

Concerning this clonotype: Relative to the germline gene, one junction end is altered; a read error may explain this. This chain connects TRBV7-8 to TRBJ1-1, with 7 bases identical to TRBD1. This CDR3 spans 12 amino acids. Germline CDR1 SGHVS, CDR2 FQNEAQ. DNA for the CDR3: TGCGCCAGCAGCCATATACAGGGGGAAGCTTTCTTT. Translated: CASSHIQGEAFF.

The chain couples TRBV2 to TRBJ2-1, with TRBD2 identical over 9 bases. J was trimmed by 4 bases and V by 6 bases; bases with no gene match: 7. Germline V gene sequence: CDR1 SNHLY, CDR2 FYNNEI. The CDR3 consists of 15 residues. CDR3 region: CASRVAGASYNEQFF. CDR3 DNA: TGTGCCAGCAGGGTAGCGGGGGCCTCGTACAATGAGCAGTTCTTC.

The V and J genes are TRBV7-3 and TRBJ2-7; the match to TRBD1 covers 7 bases. CDR3 length equals 13 residues. The V gene's germline CDR1 is SGHTA and CDR2 FQGTGA. V gave up 7 bases and J gave up 0 bases; unmatched junction bases: 3. CDR3 protein: CASMGTVSYEQYF. The CDR3 nucleotides read TGTGCCAGCATGGGGACAGTCTCCTACGAGCAGTACTTC.

The chain uses TRBV29-1 and TRBJ2-2; 8 bases align to TRBD1. The CDR3 has 14 residues. J lost 0 bases, V lost 6 bases, and 3 bases had no gene match. CDR1 SQVTM and CDR2 ANQGSEA come from the germline V gene. DNA for the CDR3: TGCAGCGTACCGGACAGGGCGAACACCGGGGAGCTGTTTTTT. This sequence encodes CSVPDRANTGELFF.

At least ten counts were recorded for this clonotype. At one end the junction does not follow the germline gene, possibly because of a read error. The rearrangement uses TRBV10-3 and TRBJ2-2, with D tentatively TRBD2 (5 bases). Germline V gene lookup returns CDR1 ENHRY and CDR2 SYGVKD. The CDR3 runs 12 residues. CDR3 bases: TGTGCCACCCTTAGTAGCACCGGGAAGCTGTTTTTT. Amino acid sequence: CATLSSTGKLFF.

In this sample, this clonotype turned up a few times. The rearrangement links TRBV20-1 to TRBJ1-5, with D tentatively TRBD1 (6 bases). In germline, CDR1 is DFQATT, CDR2 SNEGSKA (reference sequence). V was shortened by 0 bases and J by 6 bases, with 15 bases between the two germline ends. The CDR3 runs to 15 residues. The CDR3 DNA reads as TGCAGTGCTAGAGAATCCGGGGGCGAGGCTCAGCCCCAGCATTTT. Its protein product is CSARESGGEAQPQHF.

This clonotype was seen a few times. This chain joins TRBV28 and TRBJ2-7; 8 positions match TRBD1. The CDR3 contains 15 residues. J was trimmed by 4 bases and V by 4 bases; bases with no gene match: 9. CDR1 MDHEN and CDR2 SYDVKM come from the germline V gene. CDR3 amino acids: CASSSTGTGFYEQYF. CDR3 in DNA: TGTGCCAGCAGTTCCACCGGGACAGGATTTTACGAGCAGTACTTC.

This clonotype has only a few counts. V is TRBV6-6 and J is TRBJ1-1, with 9 bases fitting TRBD1. The junction had 9 bases not matched to a gene; V was cut back by 5 bases and J by 5 bases. From germline, CDR1 is MNHNY and CDR2 SVGAGI (reference sequence). The CDR3 spans 15 residues. The CDR3 DNA reads TGTGCCAGCAGTCGAGACAGGGGGAAGGCGACTGAAGCTTTCTTT. Protein product: CASSRDRGKATEAFF.

The rearrangement joins TRBV12-3 or TRBV12-4 to TRBJ2-2; D is possibly TRBD2 (6 bases). The CDR3 consists of 16 residues. V lost 6 bases and J lost 7, with 21 bases in between. The CDR3 is CASSSSDWEAVGELFF. CDR3 bases: TGTGCCAGCAGCTCTAGCGACTGGGAAGCGGTCGGGGAGCTGTTTTTT.

This clonotype was found a few times. The chain combines TRBV7-9 with TRBJ1-1; D is unclear. V was trimmed by 8 bases and J by 1 base, leaving 14 bases between them. Per the germline V gene, CDR1 is SEHNR and CDR2 is FQNEAQ (reference sequence). This CDR3 has 14 residues. Written as DNA, the CDR3 is TGTGCCAGCGATATTTTTAAAGGGAACACTGAAGCTTTCTTT. This sequence encodes CASDIFKGNTEAFF.

V is TRBV13 and J is TRBJ2-6; TRBD2 is a possible D gene (5 bases). Per the germline V gene, CDR1 is PRHDT and CDR2 is FYEKMQ (reference sequence). V lost 0 bases, J lost 9 bases, and 15 bases lay in between. The CDR3 has 16 amino acids. The CDR3 DNA reads as TGTGCCAGCAGCTTAGGCGTACAGCCTGAGGGCAACGTCCTGACTTTC. Translating it yields CASSLGVQPEGNVLTF. The variable domain in full, with the rest retrieved from reference TRBV13 and TRBJ2-6, is AAGVIQSPRHLIKEKRETATLKCYPIPRHDTVYWYQQGPGQDPQFLISFYEKMQSDKGSIPDRFSAQQFSDYHSELNMSSLELGDSALYFCASSLGVQPEGNVLTFGAGSRLTVL.

This CDR3 is CASSLFIEQYF. CDR3 DNA sequence: TGTGCCAGCAGCCTCTTCATAGAGCAGTACTTC. The gene calls are TRBV6-5 and TRBJ2-7, with D hard to call. This CDR3 comprises 11 residues. Germline V gene sequence: CDR1 MNHEY, CDR2 SVGAGI. Deletions cut 6 bases from V and 7 bases from J, with 10 bases between.

The chain joins TRBV29-1 to TRBJ2-7, with TRBD2 matching 7 bases. J was trimmed by 0 bases and V by 8 bases; bases with no gene match: 7. Germline CDR1 reads SQVTM; CDR2 reads ANQGSEA. The CDR3 consists of 13 residues. DNA of the CDR3: TGCAGCTTCTCGAGCGGGAACTCCTACGAGCAGTACTTC. Its protein product is CSFSSGNSYEQYF.

V and J are TRBV4-1 and TRBJ2-5; D may match TRBD1 or TRBD2 (5 bases each). The CDR3 covers 14 residues. In germline, CDR1 is MGHRA, CDR2 YSYEKL. Trimming cost V 2 bases and J 1 base, with 8 bases left between them. The CDR3 nucleotides are TGCGCCAGCAGCCAACCCGGGGCCCAAGAGACCCAGTACTTC. Its protein is CASSQPGAQETQYF.

The chain has TRBV29-1 and TRBJ2-7; 11 nucleotides match TRBD2. CDR1 and CDR2 (germline): SQVTM, ANQGSEA. This CDR3 is 14 amino acids long. With 7 bases clipped from V and 5 bases from J, the junction kept 10 bases outside the gene matches. The CDR3 is CSARLAGSPHEQYF. CDR3 DNA: TGCAGCGCAAGACTAGCGGGATCCCCCCACGAGCAGTACTTC.

With regard to this clonotype: This could be a read error, since a much larger clone is one nucleotide away. J is TRBJ2-5 and V is TRBV7-2; D is possibly TRBD2 (6 bases). The length of the CDR3 is 13 residues. V lost 4 bases to trimming and J lost 11 bases, with 17 bases between them. Germline V CDR1 and CDR2: SGHTA, FQGNSA. DNA of the CDR3: TGTGCCAGCAGCTCCCGCTCCTCCCGGGAGCAGTACTTC. Protein: CASSSRSSREQYF.

This clonotype was recorded at least ten times. The chain joins TRBV7-9 to TRBJ1-3; the D gene is possibly TRBD1 (5 bases). CDR1 SEHNR and CDR2 FQNEAQ come from the germline V gene (reference sequence). V lost 2 bases, J lost 5 bases, and 7 bases lay in between. This CDR3 region has 13 residues. DNA of the CDR3: TGTGCCAGCAGCTTATCAGGGAGAAACACCATATATTTT. Translating gives CASSLSGRNTIYF.

This chain connects TRBV15 to TRBJ1-6; D call uncertain. The V end was cut by 0 bases, the J end by 7 bases, with 10 bases between. This CDR3 is built from 15 residues. Germline CDR1 reads LNHNV; CDR2 reads YYDKDF (reference sequence). The CDR3 here is CATSREGRINSPLHF. The CDR3 nucleotides read TGTGCCACCAGCAGAGAGGGCAGGATCAATTCACCCCTCCACTTT.